This T cell receptor beta chain is from a study of cytomegalovirus exposure and HLA in healthy donors. On this clone itself: No antigen is known for it.

Study-wide findings and caveats: It was confirmed in vitro that three of the CMV-associated chains were specific for CMV antigens. Later on, an analysis tied approximately 17,000 TCR beta sequences to HLA alleles at 0.05 false discovery rate. The authors assumed roughly uniform sequencing depth across donors for presence/absence analyses.

This PCR relied on a set of 60 Vbeta primers and 13 Jbeta primers. Clones were sequenced by immunoSEQ multiplex PCR, and TCRdb holds only the in-frame ones, with some missing. The sample yields about 160,000 clones, under 80% seen once. Germline lookup yields CDR1 MDHEN and CDR2 SYDVKM. The CDR3 is 15 amino acids. The junction had 7 bases not matched to a gene; V was cut back by 3 bases and J by 7 bases. This clonotype was obtained from a woman in her twenties or thirties in good health and CMV-seronegative. V is TRBV28 and J is TRBJ2-1; 9 nucleotides align to TRBD2. The sequenced material came from PBMCs. CDR3 nucleotides: TGTGCCAGCAGTTTCTGGGCGGGGGGGCAGAATGAGCAGTTCTTC. Its protein is CASSFWAGGQNEQFF.